This T cell receptor (beta chain) stems from a study of blood T cell repertoires in COVID-19. Study-wide context: Researchers got acute and convalescent COVID-19 samples from the United States, Italy and Spain. Sources were T cells, B-cell-depleted T cells, or PBMCs; the material itself was cDNA or gDNA.

CDR3 length: 16 amino acids. V shed 3 bases and J 3 bases; nucleotides not matched to a gene: 7. The germline V gene encodes CDR1 SQVTM and CDR2 ANQGSEA. Only in-frame clones appear in the TCRdb table, and some are missing; sequencing was by immunoSEQ multiplex PCR. The sample comprises 250,000 to 350,000 clones, about 83% of which are singletons, and roughly 1.1% rests with the top ten. The material sequenced was peripheral blood. The rearrangement uses TRBV29-1 and TRBJ1-6; 8 bases fit TRBD1. This sequence originates from a woman between 45 and 65 years old with acute or convalescent COVID-19. The CDR3 DNA is TGCAGCGTTGATTATAAACAGGGGGTCTATAATTCACCCCTCCACTTT. As protein: CSVDYKQGVYNSPLHF.